This entry concerns a single T cell receptor (beta chain). V gave up 4 bases and J gave up 0 bases, with 10 bases separating them. The CDR3 extends over 15 amino acids. Germline V gene data show CDR1 as ENHRY and CDR2 as SYGVKD. These data are taken from a study of T cells in Graves' hyperthyroidism and ophthalmopathy. Background on the study: Any treatment followed the collection of peripheral blood at initial diagnosis.

The hyperthyroidism patients had all been newly diagnosed, and their disease duration was under 2 months. Their ages ranged from 18 to 65 years. Authors of the study amplified TCR beta CDR3 regions from RNA transcripts. An initial round of RT-PCR targeting the TCR CDR3 relied on the HTBI primer set. TCRdb ran MiXCR on the multiplex PCR reads and lists one entry per CDR3 protein. The table lists 600,000 or so distinct CDR3 sequences, about a sixth of them singletons, with over 3.5% in the top ten. Material: blood. The J gene is TRBJ2-1, the V gene TRBV10-3; no reliable D call. This TCR was recovered from a woman in her 30s with Graves' hyperthyroidism. CDR3 coding DNA: TGTGCCATCAGTGTAGGGCAGGCCTCCTACAATGAGCAGTTCTTC. It is translated as CAISVGQASYNEQFF.